This T cell receptor (beta chain) was sequenced in a study of T cells in tuberculosis. Study-wide results and limits: Smaller distances to GMM-specific TCRs suggested their expansion in active tuberculosis.

Worth noting for this clone: Its antigen is not identified.

V was pared by 3 bases and J by 10 bases, with 3 bases of the junction left unmatched. Germline V gene sequence: CDR1 SGDLS, CDR2 YYNGEE. The CDR3 is made up of 13 amino acids. Profiled with immunoSEQ multiplex PCR; TCRdb holds only in-frame clones, not every one. This table has roughly 19,000 clones, 85% to 90% appearing once. Sequencing input: PBMCs. V is TRBV9 and J is TRBJ2-1; 11 bases are a match to TRBD1. The TCR comes from a donor under 30 with latent tuberculosis or without tuberculosis infection. The CDR3: CASSAGTGGEQFF. The CDR3 DNA reads as TGTGCCAGCAGCGCAGGGACAGGGGGAGAGCAGTTCTTC. Full variable domain (remainder filled in from reference TRBV9 and TRBJ2-1): DSGVTQTPKHLITATGQRVTLRCSPRSGDLSVYWYQQSLDQGLQFLIQYYNGEERAKGNILERFSAQQFPDLHSELNLSSLELGDSALYFCASSAGTGGEQFFGPGTRLTVL.